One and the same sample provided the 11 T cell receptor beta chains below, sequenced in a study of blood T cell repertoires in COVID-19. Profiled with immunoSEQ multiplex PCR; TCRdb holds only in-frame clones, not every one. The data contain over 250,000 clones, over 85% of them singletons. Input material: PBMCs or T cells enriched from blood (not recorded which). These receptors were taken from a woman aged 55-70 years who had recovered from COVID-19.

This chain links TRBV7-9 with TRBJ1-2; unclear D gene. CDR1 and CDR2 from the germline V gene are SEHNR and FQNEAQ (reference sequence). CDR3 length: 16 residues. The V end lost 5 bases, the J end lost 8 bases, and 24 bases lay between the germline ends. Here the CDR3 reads CASSLLVSRLGRGYTF. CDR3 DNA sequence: TGTGCCAGCAGCCTCCTTGTTAGTCGTCTTGGGCGAGGCTACACCTTC.

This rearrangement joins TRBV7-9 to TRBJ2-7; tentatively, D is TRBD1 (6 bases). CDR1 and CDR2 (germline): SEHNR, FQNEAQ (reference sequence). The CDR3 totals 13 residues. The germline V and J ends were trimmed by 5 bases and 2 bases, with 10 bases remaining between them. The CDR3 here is CASSVTGPYEQYF. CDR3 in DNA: TGTGCCAGCAGCGTCACAGGGCCCTACGAGCAGTACTTC.

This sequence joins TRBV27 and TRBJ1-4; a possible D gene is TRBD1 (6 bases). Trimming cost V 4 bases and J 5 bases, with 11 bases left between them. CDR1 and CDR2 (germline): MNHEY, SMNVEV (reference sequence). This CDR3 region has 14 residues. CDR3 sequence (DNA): TGTGCCAGCAGTTGGACAGTGGGGAATGAAAAACTGTTTTTT. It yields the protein CASSWTVGNEKLFF. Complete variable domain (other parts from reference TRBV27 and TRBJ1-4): EAQVTQNPRYLITVTGKKLTVTCSQNMNHEYMSWYRQDPGLGLRQIYYSMNVEVTDKGDVPEGYKVSRKEKRNFPLILESPSPNQTSLYFCASSWTVGNEKLFFGSGTQLSVL.

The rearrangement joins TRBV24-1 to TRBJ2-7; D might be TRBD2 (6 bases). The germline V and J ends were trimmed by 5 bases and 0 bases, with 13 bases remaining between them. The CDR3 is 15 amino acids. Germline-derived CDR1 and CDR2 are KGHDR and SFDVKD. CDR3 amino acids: CATSVESGSSYEQYF. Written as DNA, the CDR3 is TGTGCCACCAGTGTTGAGAGCGGGTCCTCCTACGAGCAGTACTTC.

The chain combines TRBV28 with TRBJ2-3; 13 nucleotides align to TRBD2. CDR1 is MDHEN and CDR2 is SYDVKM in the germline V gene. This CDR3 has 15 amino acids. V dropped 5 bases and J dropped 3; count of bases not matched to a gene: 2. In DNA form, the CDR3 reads TGTGCCAGCAGTACTAGCGGGAGGGGGACAGATACGCAGTATTTT. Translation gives CASSTSGRGTDTQYF.

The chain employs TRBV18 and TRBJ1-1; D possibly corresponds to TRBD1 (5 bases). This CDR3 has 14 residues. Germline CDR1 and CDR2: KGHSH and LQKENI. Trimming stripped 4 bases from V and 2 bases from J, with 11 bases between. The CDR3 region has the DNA TGTGCCAGCTCACTCATAGGACAAAACACTGAAGCTTTCTTT. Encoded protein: CASSLIGQNTEAFF.

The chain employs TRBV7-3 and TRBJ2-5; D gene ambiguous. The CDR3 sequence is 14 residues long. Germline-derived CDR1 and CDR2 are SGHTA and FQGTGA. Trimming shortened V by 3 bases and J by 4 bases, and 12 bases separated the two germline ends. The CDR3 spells CASSFGSGVETQYF. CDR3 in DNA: TGTGCCAGCAGCTTTGGGTCGGGTGTAGAGACCCAGTACTTC.

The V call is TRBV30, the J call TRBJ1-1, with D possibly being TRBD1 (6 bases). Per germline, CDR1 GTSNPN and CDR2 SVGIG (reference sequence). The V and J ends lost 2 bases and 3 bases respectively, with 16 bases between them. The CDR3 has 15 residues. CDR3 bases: TGTGCCTGGAGTAACCAGGGGATTGGTGACACTGAAGCTTTCTTT. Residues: CAWSNQGIGDTEAFF. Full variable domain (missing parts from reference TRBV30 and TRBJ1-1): SQTIHQWPATLVQPVGSPLSLECTVEGTSNPNLYWYRQAAGRGLQLLFYSVGIGQISSEVPQNLSASRPQDRQFILSSKKLLLSDSGFYLCAWSNQGIGDTEAFFGQGTRLTVV.

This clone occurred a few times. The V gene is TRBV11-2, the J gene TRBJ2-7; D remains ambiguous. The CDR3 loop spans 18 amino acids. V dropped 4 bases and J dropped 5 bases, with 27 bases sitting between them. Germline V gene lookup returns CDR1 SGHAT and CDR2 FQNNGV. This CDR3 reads CASSSGRWWAPRMDEQYF. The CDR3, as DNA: TGTGCCAGCAGCTCTGGTCGTTGGTGGGCCCCCCGCATGGACGAGCAGTACTTC.

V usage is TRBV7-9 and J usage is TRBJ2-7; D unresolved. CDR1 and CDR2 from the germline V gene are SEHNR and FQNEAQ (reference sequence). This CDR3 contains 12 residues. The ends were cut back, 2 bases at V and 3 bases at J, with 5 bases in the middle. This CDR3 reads CASSLNIYEQYF. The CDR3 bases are TGTGCCAGCAGCTTAAACATCTACGAGCAGTACTTC.

DNA of the CDR3: TGTGCCAGCAGTGAGAGGCAGGGAAGAACTCCCCTCCACTTT. Protein: CASSERQGRTPLHF. The genes are TRBV2 and TRBJ1-6, with D perhaps TRBD1 (5 bases). V was shortened by 3 bases and J by 13 bases, with 16 bases between the two germline ends. The CDR3 consists of 14 residues. Germline V gene data show CDR1 as SNHLY and CDR2 as FYNNEI.